This TCR beta chain originates from a study of blood T cell repertoires in COVID-19 (dated by TCRdb to about 2020). Study-level background: Samples from collaborators originated in the United States, Italy and Spain and spanned both the acute and convalescent phases of COVID-19. The prospective study material was composed of cDNA or gDNA derived from T cells, B-cell-depleted T cells, or PBMCs. Subjects who had been exposed to COVID-19, were actively infected with it, or had recovered from it provided the deeply sampled blood TCRbeta repertoires that made up the dataset. The repertoires were released in a freely available public database intended as a resource for research on the immune response to SARS-CoV-2. Samples were obtained from the ongoing ImmuneRACE study (first 160 participants) and from roughly 1,300 subjects provided by 6 global collaborators. Nearly every sample came with metadata listing a de-identified subject ID, COVID-19 status, age in years and sex. Where HLA class I and class II types were available, the types were taken from metadata supplied by the sample provider, not from assay-based typing. The paper as a whole reports these results and caveats: Clinical and demographic metadata were provided uncurated, with the amount varying by source and participant.

CDR1 and CDR2 (SGDLS, YYNGEE) derive from the germline V gene. After removal of 3 bases from V and 4 bases from J, the junction retains 1 base not matched to a gene. Including the terminal cysteine and phenylalanine, the CDR3 comprises 13 residues. The sequence is cut down to CDR3 DNA, 39 bases in frame from base 1. Points on this clone: What antigen it recognizes has not been identified. It has no much larger one-base neighbor in the sample; base qualities were not kept.

Enrolling through a virtual design, the prospective study's participants ranged in age from about 18 to 89 years and lived across 24 United States geographic areas. In the prospective study, participants were assigned to cohorts based on the clinical history participants reported in a screening survey and a study questionnaire. Exposed participants had been in contact with someone with a PCR-confirmed or clinician-diagnosed COVID-19 case within 2 weeks of study entry. In the prospective study, whole blood, serum and a nasopharyngeal or oropharyngeal swab were collected from each participant by mobile phlebotomists. Participants in the prospective study had the option to provide additional blood draws and questionnaires over an approximately 2-month period. Before DNA extraction, blood samples from the prospective study were shipped at room temperature or frozen. The immunoSEQ Assay, a bias-controlled multiplex PCR, was used to amplify TCRbeta CDR3 regions from genomic DNA. From the authors' description of their analysis: The number of nucleated cells in each sample was estimated by amplification of reference gene primers within the assay. To quantify the absolute abundance of each unique TCRbeta CDR3 rearrangement, sequence reads were collapsed and filtered. Productive Simpson clonality was computed per sample as the square root of Simpson's diversity index over productive rearrangements. TCRdb holds this immuneACCESS table with in-frame rearrangements only. Some clones are missing; in checked studies, unresolved V genes explain under half, and the rest has no known cause. V and J calls and clone size are those listed in that table; D and trimming were worked out from the DNA. Here the sample has hundreds of thousands of clones; around nine tenths occur a single time. The ten largest clonotypes hold roughly 1.4% of the sample.

The V and J segments used are TRBV9 and TRBJ1-1; 9 central bases correspond to TRBD1. Source material: PBMCs or T cells enriched from blood (not recorded which). The clonotype originates from a woman between 18 and 30 years old who had been exposed to COVID-19. The sequence in DNA is TGTGCCAGCAGCGGGGGACAGGGCACTGAAGCTTTCTTT. It codes for CASSGGQGTEAFF. Beyond the CDR3, the reference TRBV9 and TRBJ1-1 genes provide the residues; the full variable domain reads: DSGVTQTPKHLITATGQRVTLRCSPRSGDLSVYWYQQSLDQGLQFLIQYYNGEERAKGNILERFSAQQFPDLHSELNLSSLELGDSALYFCASSGGQGTEAFFGQGTRLTVV.